This T cell receptor (beta chain) was captured in a study of OX40 agonist ivuxolimab in advanced cancers. The table came from immunoSEQ multiplex PCR; TCRdb's copy has only in-frame clones and leaves some out. This table has tens of thousands of clones, just under 85% appearing once. The CDR3 loop spans 16 amino acids. Per the germline V gene, CDR1 is SGHRS and CDR2 is YFSETQ. J was trimmed by 3 bases and V by 1 base; bases with no gene match: 9. V and J are TRBV5-1 and TRBJ1-2; 7 bases agree with TRBD1. This TCR came from an adult with an advanced solid tumor such as melanoma, head and neck, liver or kidney cancer. The sample here was CD4+ or CD8+ T cells sorted from blood, taken in a trial of the OX40 agonist ivuxolimab. As DNA, the CDR3 is TGCGCCAGCAGCTTGTGGGTAGACAGGGCGGACTATGGCTACACCTTC. Translated: CASSLWVDRADYGYTF.